The 27 T cell receptor beta chains below were found in one sample sequenced in a study of blood T cell repertoires in COVID-19. The data were produced by immunoSEQ multiplex PCR, yet TCRdb's version contains in-frame clones alone and is incomplete. The sample yields a few hundred thousand clones, approximately 80% seen once. Sequenced material: peripheral blood. These TCRs come from a woman aged 55 to 70 who had recovered from COVID-19.

Concerning this clone itself: This clone may be a read error of a much larger clone one base away. The J gene is TRBJ2-7, the V gene TRBV2; TRBD1 agrees at 7 bases. After removal of 6 bases from V and 3 bases from J, the junction contained 5 bases not matched to a gene. CDR3 length: 13 residues. Germline V gene lookup returns CDR1 SNHLY and CDR2 FYNNEI. The CDR3 sequence is CASSRDRDYEQYF. CDR3 sequence (DNA): TGTGCCAGCAGCCGGGACAGAGACTACGAGCAGTACTTC.

CDR3 nucleotides: TGTGCCAGTAGTGCGGACAGGGCCTCCTACGAGCAGTACTTC. This encodes CASSADRASYEQYF. The V gene is TRBV19, the J gene TRBJ2-7, with TRBD1 matching over 8 bases. Trimming took 5 bases from V and 0 from J; bases not matched to a gene: 3. The germline V gene encodes CDR1 LNHDA and CDR2 SQIVND (reference sequence). CDR3 length: 14 residues.

This chain joins TRBV5-8 and TRBJ1-2; the D gene is possibly TRBD1 (6 bases). The germline CDR1 and CDR2 sequences are SGHTS and YDEGEE. The CDR3 is 17 amino acids. V was trimmed by 2 bases and J by 4 bases, leaving 21 bases between them. The CDR3 loop is CASSFDRSRGGGYGYTF. The CDR3 DNA reads TGTGCCAGCAGCTTCGACAGGTCGAGGGGGGGAGGCTATGGCTACACCTTC.

The chain has TRBV11-2 and TRBJ2-3; 7 bases map to TRBD2. J was trimmed by 0 bases and V by 0 bases; bases with no gene match: 9. The CDR3 is 18 residues long. Per the germline V gene, CDR1 is SGHAT and CDR2 is FQNNGV. DNA for the CDR3: TGTGCCAGCAGCTTAGATAGAACGGGGGGTTATAGCACAGATACGCAGTATTTT. Protein product: CASSLDRTGGYSTDTQYF. The full variable domain, in which reference TRBV11-2 and TRBJ2-3 provide the parts outside the CDR3, is EAGVAQSPRYKIIEKRQSVAFWCNPISGHATLYWYQQILGQGPKLLIQFQNNGVVDDSQLPKDRFSAERLKGVDSTLKIQPAKLEDSAVYLCASSLDRTGGYSTDTQYFGPGTRLTVL.

This chain uses TRBV7-9 with TRBJ1-4; D call uncertain. CDR3 length: 14 amino acids. CDR1 and CDR2 (germline): SEHNR, FQNEAQ (reference sequence). V was shortened by 5 bases and J by 7 bases, with 14 bases between the two germline ends. This CDR3 is CASSTGINPEKLFF. Here the CDR3 DNA reads TGTGCCAGCAGCACCGGTATTAACCCTGAAAAACTGTTTTTT.

The V gene is TRBV21-1, the J gene TRBJ2-1; the table's D call TRBD2 went unverified against the DNA. TRBV21-1 corresponds to a pseudogene. The CDR3 contains 16 residues. CDR3: CASSSRLAGDYNEQFF. In DNA form, the CDR3 reads TGTGCCAGCAGCTCCCGACTAGCGGGGGACTACAATGAGCAGTTCTTC.

This rearrangement joins TRBV5-4 to TRBJ2-1, with TRBD2 identical over 14 bases. CDR1 is SGHNT and CDR2 is YYREEE in the germline V gene (reference sequence). The CDR3 has 14 amino acids. Losses at the gene ends were 5 bases for V and 7 bases for J; bases not matched to a gene: 2. The CDR3 sequence: CASSRLAGGNEQFF. The CDR3 DNA is TGTGCCAGCAGTAGACTAGCGGGGGGGAATGAGCAGTTCTTC.

The chain couples TRBV5-1 to TRBJ1-1; a possible D gene is TRBD1 (6 bases). Germline V gene lookup returns CDR1 SGHRS and CDR2 YFSETQ. V lost 0 bases, J lost 1 base, and 16 bases lay in between. CDR3 size: 17 residues. CDR3 sequence (DNA): TGCGCCAGCAGCTTGGGATTGATTCAGGGGCAGAACACTGAAGCTTTCTTT. This codes for CASSLGLIQGQNTEAFF.

V and J are TRBV5-4 and TRBJ1-2, with D hard to call. Looked up from germline, CDR1 is SGHNT and CDR2 is YYREEE (reference sequence). The length of the CDR3 is 13 residues. Trimming left V 1 base short and J 0 bases short, with 4 bases between. The CDR3 DNA sequence: TGTGCCAGCAGCTTGCCAGCTAACTATGGCTACACCTTC. Protein product: CASSLPANYGYTF.

This chain uses TRBV18 with TRBJ2-5; tentatively, D is TRBD2 (5 bases). V was trimmed by 0 bases and J by 5 bases, leaving 10 bases between them. This CDR3 spans 14 amino acids. The germline V gene encodes CDR1 KGHSH and CDR2 LQKENI. The CDR3 coding sequence is TGTGCCAGCTCACCACCGCCACTAGGGGAGACCCAGTACTTC. Protein product: CASSPPPLGETQYF.

Only a few counts were recorded for this clone. The V call is TRBV2, the J call TRBJ2-7, with a tentative D call TRBD1 (5 bases). Germline CDR1 reads SNHLY; CDR2 reads FYNNEI. Trimming left V 2 bases short and J 3 bases short, with 5 bases between. The CDR3 spans 12 residues. The CDR3 DNA sequence: TGTGCCAGCAGTGAAAGGGGCTACGAGCAGTACTTC. This translates into CASSERGYEQYF.

This clone appeared a few times. This chain joins TRBV20-1 and TRBJ1-5, with D perhaps TRBD1 (5 bases). CDR1 and CDR2 (germline): DFQATT, SNEGSKA (reference sequence). V lost 0 bases and J lost 9, with 6 bases in between. This CDR3 has 11 amino acids. The CDR3 sequence is CSAREGGPQHF. The DNA for the CDR3 is TGCAGTGCTAGAGAGGGGGGGCCCCAGCATTTT.

The J gene is TRBJ2-7, the V gene TRBV5-4; no firm D call. Trimming cost V 3 bases and J 4 bases, with 11 bases left between them. Germline V gene data show CDR1 as SGHNT and CDR2 as YYREEE (reference sequence). This CDR3 contains 13 residues. The CDR3: CASSSTLTYEQYF. Written as DNA, the CDR3 is TGTGCCAGCAGCTCAACTCTTACGTACGAGCAGTACTTC. The complete variable domain, with remaining parts taken from reference TRBV5-4 and TRBJ2-7, reads ETGVTQSPTHLIKTRGQQVTLRCSSQSGHNTVSWYQQALGQGPQFIFQYYREEENGRGNFPPRFSGLQFPNYSSELNVNALELDDSALYLCASSSTLTYEQYFGPGTRLTVT.

The chain combines TRBV30 with TRBJ2-7, with a weak D call TRBD2 (6 bases). The germline V gene encodes CDR1 GTSNPN and CDR2 SVGIG (reference sequence). The CDR3 length is 12 residues. Trimming took off 5 bases at V and 5 bases at J, with 13 bases between the two ends. The CDR3 nucleotides are TGTGCCTGGGGGGGACTGGCCCACGAGCAGTACTTC. This codes for CAWGGLAHEQYF.

The chain uses TRBV18 and TRBJ2-5; 7 bases fit TRBD1. Germline V lookup: CDR1 KGHSH, CDR2 LQKENI. This CDR3 region has 13 residues. Unmatched junction bases numbered 3, after V lost 3 bases and J lost 5 bases. CDR3 sequence reads: CASSPGQRETQYF. The CDR3 DNA reads TGTGCCAGCTCACCGGGACAGCGGGAGACCCAGTACTTC.

The V gene is TRBV5-8, the J gene TRBJ2-1; tentatively, D is TRBD2 (5 bases). Germline V CDR1 and CDR2: SGHTS, YDEGEE. The CDR3 covers 15 residues. The germline V and J ends were trimmed by 3 bases and 2 bases, with 12 bases remaining between them. CDR3 coding DNA: TGTGCCAGCAGCTCCGCTAGCACCCCCTACAATGAGCAGTTCTTC. Translation: CASSSASTPYNEQFF.

This clone has only one observation. The chain couples TRBV27 to TRBJ2-3; 13 bases align to TRBD2. V gave up 5 bases and J gave up 2 bases; unmatched junction bases: 4. The CDR3 loop spans 16 amino acids. Germline assignment: CDR1 MNHEY and CDR2 SMNVEV (reference sequence). Here the CDR3 reads CASSAGTSGNTDTQYF. CDR3 DNA: TGTGCCAGCAGTGCCGGGACTAGCGGGAACACAGATACGCAGTATTTT.

The chain has TRBV7-3 and TRBJ1-3; D is unresolved. Trimming removed 5 bases at V and 4 bases at J, with 15 bases between. The CDR3 sequence is 15 residues long. Germline-derived CDR1 and CDR2 are SGHTA and FQGTGA. DNA of the CDR3: TGTGCCAGCAGCAGAACACGCGGAACGGGAAACACCATATATTTT. Its protein product is CASSRTRGTGNTIYF.

This chain links TRBV3-1 (or the pseudogene TRBV3-2) with TRBJ1-1, with D perhaps TRBD1 (6 bases). The CDR3 length is 14 residues. The germline CDR1 and CDR2 sequences are LGHDT and YNNKEL (reference sequence). V was trimmed by 2 bases and J by 7 bases, leaving 14 bases between them. Written as DNA, the CDR3 is TGTGCCAGCAGCCAAAGAGAGGGGGGGGATGAAGCTTTCTTT. It translates to CASSQREGGDEAFF.

The gene calls are TRBV3-1 (or the pseudogene TRBV3-2) and TRBJ2-1; 7 positions agree with TRBD2. Unmatched junction bases numbered 5, after V lost 2 bases and J lost 7 bases. The CDR3 is 14 amino acids. CDR1 and CDR2 from the germline V gene are LGHDT and YNNKEL (reference sequence). This CDR3 reads CASSQSGAGNEQFF. CDR3 nucleotide sequence: TGTGCCAGCAGCCAAAGCGGGGCGGGGAATGAGCAGTTCTTC.

The J gene is TRBJ2-1, the V gene TRBV24-1, with 10 positions matching TRBD2. The CDR3 runs 15 residues. The V and J ends lost 3 bases and 7 bases, in that order; junction bases with no gene match: 5. Germline-derived CDR1 and CDR2 are KGHDR and SFDVKD. The CDR3 DNA reads as TGTGCCACCAGTGATCCTAGCGGGGGAGGGAATGAGCAGTTCTTC. Amino acid sequence: CATSDPSGGGNEQFF.

The genes are TRBV3-1 (or the pseudogene TRBV3-2) and TRBJ2-7; possible D gene TRBD2, 6 bases. Germline V gene lookup returns CDR1 LGHDT and CDR2 YNNKEL (reference sequence). The CDR3 length is 12 residues. V lost 4 bases and J 6 bases, leaving 10 bases between the germline ends. The CDR3 sequence: CASSRGDGEQYF. CDR3 DNA: TGTGCCAGCAGCCGCGGGGATGGCGAGCAGTACTTC.

The chain has TRBV20-1 and TRBJ2-7, with D uncertain. The CDR3 runs to 10 residues. Looked up from germline, CDR1 is DFQATT and CDR2 is SNEGSKA (reference sequence). Trimming stripped 5 bases from V and 0 bases from J, with 2 bases between. The CDR3 protein is CSAYSYEQYF. As DNA, the CDR3 is TGCAGTGCTTACTCCTACGAGCAGTACTTC.

This rearrangement joins TRBV3-1 (or the pseudogene TRBV3-2) to TRBJ2-2; 9 bases are a match to TRBD2. The CDR3 covers 18 residues. In germline, CDR1 is LGHDT, CDR2 YNNKEL (reference sequence). V lost 0 bases, J lost 2 bases, and 7 bases stayed unmatched. As DNA, the CDR3 is TGTGCCAGCAGCCAAGATATGAGCGGGGGGCCAAACACCGGGGAGCTGTTTTTT. Encoded protein: CASSQDMSGGPNTGELFF.

This clone was recorded only once. V and J are TRBV10-3 and TRBJ2-7; D is unclear. CDR1 is ENHRY and CDR2 is SYGVKD in the germline V gene. CDR3 size: 11 residues. The germline V and J ends were trimmed by 4 bases and 6 bases, with 7 bases remaining between them. In DNA, the CDR3 is TGTGCCATCAGTGCGGCGGCCGAGCAGTACTTC. Its translation: CAISAAAEQYF.

This clone was counted a few times. The chain has TRBV5-1 and TRBJ2-5; the match to TRBD2 covers 14 bases. The CDR3 extends over 17 amino acids. Trimming removed 4 bases from V and 1 base from J; junction bases left unmatched: 6. CDR1 and CDR2 from the germline V gene are SGHRS and YFSETQ. CDR3 amino acids: CASSPGLAGGLQETQYF. The CDR3 DNA sequence: TGCGCCAGCAGCCCCGGACTAGCGGGGGGACTCCAAGAGACCCAGTACTTC.

This CDR3 reads CASSLGGTSGGTDTQYF. The CDR3 DNA follows: TGTGCCAGCAGCTTGGGAGGGACTAGCGGGGGGACAGATACGCAGTATTTT. V is TRBV5-4 and J is TRBJ2-3; TRBD2 matches 15 bases. J gave up 3 bases and V 0 bases, and 2 bases lay outside the gene matches. There are 17 residues in the CDR3. CDR1 is SGHNT, CDR2 YYREEE, per germline (reference sequence).